This TCR beta chain appears in the sequencing data of a study of siplizumab effects on memory and regulatory T cells. Whole-study findings and limits: Proliferating siplizumab-cultured Tregs lacked confirmed suppressive function.

Germline assignment: CDR1 WNHNN and CDR2 SYGVQD (reference sequence). The CDR3 consists of 13 residues. Trimming removed 8 bases from V and 4 bases from J, with 12 bases in between. Repertoires were generated with immunoSEQ multiplex PCR, while TCRdb's copy carries only in-frame clones and drops some. The sample records some 62,000 clones, about 80% being singletons. For this clone: The antigen is not known.

The TCR comes from a human donor in good health. Specimen: memory CD4+ T cells sorted from blood. J is TRBJ1-5 and V is TRBV10-1, with D possibly matching TRBD1 (5 bases). The CDR3 loop is CASLDRPNQPQHF. CDR3 bases: TGCGCCAGCCTCGACAGACCAAATCAGCCCCAGCATTTT.